These 9 T cell receptor beta chains came from one sample sequenced in a study of blood T cell repertoires in COVID-19 (dated by TCRdb to 2020 to 2021). Library prep was done by the immunoSEQ multiplex PCR assay. Entries here come from immuneACCESS through TCRdb and include only in-frame sequences with V and J called. Some clones fail to appear in such tables; in the studies checked, an unresolved V gene covers under half of the shortfall, and the cause of the remainder is unknown. For this sample there are around 310,000 clones; under 90% appear just once. The ten most abundant clones make up over 9% of the sample. The sequencing input was PBMCs or T cells enriched from blood (not recorded which). The receptor source for this set is a young woman who had recovered from COVID-19.

The rearrangement joins TRBV5-6 to TRBJ2-1; D is perhaps TRBD1 (6 bases). Germline loops: CDR1 SGHDT, CDR2 YYEEEE. V was trimmed by 0 bases and J by 6 bases, leaving 7 bases between them. CDR3 length: 13 residues. The CDR3 DNA follows: TGTGCCAGCAGCTTGGTGGGGGCCAATGAGCAGTTCTTC. Encoded protein: CASSLVGANEQFF.

V gene TRBV4-2 combines with J gene TRBJ1-2; possible D gene TRBD1, 5 bases. The CDR3 is 16 residues long. Germline assignment: CDR1 LGHNA and CDR2 YNFKEQ. Trimming removed 1 base from V and 8 bases from J, with 20 bases in between. CDR3 DNA sequence: TGTGCCAGCAGCCAAGTGAAGCTGCAGGGCACTGGGGGCTACACCTTC. This encodes CASSQVKLQGTGGYTF.

The chain's CDR3 is CASSPGTSVAHYEQYF. CDR3 DNA sequence: TGTGCCAGCAGCCCAGGGACTAGCGTTGCACACTACGAGCAGTACTTC. The chain recombines TRBV7-2 with TRBJ2-7, with 10 bases aligning to TRBD2. Germline values: CDR1 SGHTA, CDR2 FQGNSA. CDR3 size: 16 residues. Trimming took 5 bases from V and 3 from J; bases not matched to a gene: 10.

The V gene is TRBV28, the J gene TRBJ2-7, with TRBD2 matching over 7 bases. Germline V gives CDR1 MDHEN, CDR2 SYDVKM. CDR3 length equals 15 residues. V was pared by 5 bases and J by 0 bases, with 7 bases of the junction left unmatched. DNA of the CDR3: TGTGCCAGCAGTCCCGCTAGCGGAAGCTCCTACGAGCAGTACTTC. This encodes CASSPASGSSYEQYF.

This rearrangement joins TRBV30 to TRBJ2-4; 8 bases are shared with TRBD2. With V trimmed by 5 bases and J by 7 bases, 10 bases remained unmatched. This CDR3 spans 14 amino acids. The germline CDR1 and CDR2 sequences are GTSNPN and SVGIG (reference sequence). CDR3 sequence reads: CAWDTHPGGNIQYF. The DNA of the CDR3 is TGTGCCTGGGATACACACCCGGGGGGGAACATTCAGTACTTC.

The V gene is TRBV7-9, the J gene TRBJ2-7; unclear D gene. The CDR3 covers 10 residues. The germline V gene has CDR1 SEHNR and CDR2 FQNEAQ (reference sequence). V was clipped by 4 bases and J by 5 bases, with 3 bases between them. CDR3 in amino acids: CASSSDEQYF. CDR3 DNA: TGTGCCAGCAGCTCTGACGAGCAGTACTTC. The full variable domain, in which reference TRBV7-9 and TRBJ2-7 provide the parts outside the CDR3, is DTGVSQNPRHKITKRGQNVTFRCDPISEHNRLYWYRQTLGQGPEFLTYFQNEAQLEKSRLLSDRFSAERPKGSFSTLEIQRTEQGDSAMYLCASSSDEQYFGPGTRLTVT.

The rearrangement uses TRBV29-1 and TRBJ1-2; D unresolved. The CDR3 is 13 amino acids. Germline V gene data show CDR1 as SQVTM and CDR2 as ANQGSEA. Trimming pared 1 base from V and 4 bases from J, leaving 10 bases between. This CDR3 is CSVEAREFYGYTF. The CDR3 DNA sequence: TGCAGCGTTGAAGCTAGAGAGTTCTATGGCTACACCTTC.

The chain employs TRBV6-5 and TRBJ1-2; the D gene is possibly TRBD1 (6 bases). This CDR3 has 15 residues. CDR1 MNHEY and CDR2 SVGAGI come from the germline V gene. The ends were cut back, 7 bases at V and 2 bases at J, with 17 bases in the middle. The CDR3 coding sequence is TGTGCCAGCACCCGTGTACAGGGTGACAACTATGGCTACACCTTC. The encoded protein is CASTRVQGDNYGYTF.

The V call is TRBV28, the J call TRBJ1-5; 7 bases are shared with TRBD1. V dropped 1 base and J dropped 6; count of bases not matched to a gene: 18. The germline V gene encodes CDR1 MDHEN and CDR2 SYDVKM. This CDR3 is 19 amino acids long. The CDR3 spells CASSLLGLGETEGAQPQHF. The CDR3, as DNA: TGTGCCAGCAGTTTATTAGGTCTTGGGGAAACAGAGGGGGCTCAGCCCCAGCATTTT.